A selection of T cell receptor beta chains follows, all from one sample in a study of technical replicates of blood from a few donors. Sequencing used immunoSEQ multiplex PCR; TCRdb keeps in-frame clones, though not all of them. The table includes some 60,000 clones, 87% detected once. The sequenced sample was PBMCs. Receptors originate from a human donor in good health. Some clones in this sample may be carry-over from other donors' samples. Both conserved end residues are part of each CDR3. Each record gives: clone size, V gene, J gene, D gene, CDR3 protein, CDR3 DNA. D genes are given only for firm matches. Size is stated for part of the rows, as once, few or many counts, or as a class when the clone is expanded.

size: .
V: TRBV19
J: TRBJ2-3
D: .
CDR3: CASRQGGDTQYF
DNA: TGTGCCAGTAGGCAGGGGGGAGATACGCAGTATTTT

size: once
V: TRBV7-9
J: TRBJ2-5
D: TRBD2
CDR3: CASGSGGETQYF
DNA: TGTGCCAGCGGGTCGGGAGGAGAGACCCAGTACTTC

size: .
V: TRBV4-1
J: TRBJ2-2
D: TRBD1
CDR3: CASSPRGTGNTGELFF
DNA: TGCGCCAGCAGCCCAAGGGGGACAGGGAACACCGGGGAGCTGTTTTTT

size: .
V: TRBV18
J: TRBJ2-3
D: TRBD2
CDR3: CASSPPLAGTTDTQYF
DNA: TGTGCCAGCTCACCACCTCTAGCGGGAACGACAGATACGCAGTATTTT

size: .
V: TRBV5-4
J: TRBJ1-6
D: .
CDR3: CASSQELGQPNSPLHF
DNA: TGTGCCAGCAGTCAGGAATTAGGACAGCCAAATTCACCCCTCCACTTT

size: .
V: TRBV6-5
J: TRBJ1-2
D: TRBD1
CDR3: CASSPPGTGSYGYTF
DNA: TGTGCCAGCAGTCCTCCGGGGACAGGATCCTATGGCTACACCTTC

size: few
V: TRBV10-3
J: TRBJ2-1
D: TRBD2
CDR3: CAISVASGRVNEQFF
DNA: TGTGCCATCAGTGTTGCTAGCGGGAGGGTCAATGAGCAGTTCTTC

size: .
V: TRBV2
J: TRBJ2-7
D: TRBD2
CDR3: CASSEVGGPNEQYF
DNA: TGTGCCAGCAGTGAAGTGGGAGGGCCAAACGAGCAGTACTTC

size: .
V: TRBV5-1
J: TRBJ2-5
D: .
CDR3: CASSPGAGEETQYF
DNA: TGCGCCAGCAGCCCAGGGGCGGGAGAGGAGACCCAGTACTTC

size: .
V: TRBV6-6
J: TRBJ2-3
D: TRBD2
CDR3: CASGTSGSLYTQYF
DNA: TGTGCCAGTGGGACTAGCGGGAGTCTTTATACGCAGTATTTT

size: .
V: TRBV2
J: TRBJ2-1
D: .
CDR3: CASSGQRRASGINEQFF
DNA: TGTGCCAGCAGTGGACAACGACGAGCATCCGGCATCAATGAGCAGTTCTTC

size: .
V: TRBV5-1
J: TRBJ2-6
D: TRBD2
CDR3: CASSLVTSGGFSISGANVLTF
DNA: TGCGCCAGCAGCTTGGTGACTAGCGGGGGTTTTTCCATCTCTGGGGCCAACGTCCTGACTTTC

size: .
V: TRBV4-1
J: TRBJ2-7
D: .
CDR3: CASSQDSVVRGEQYF
DNA: TGCGCCAGCAGCCAAGATTCGGTAGTAAGAGGAGAGCAGTACTTC

size: few
V: TRBV9
J: TRBJ1-6
D: .
CDR3: CASSEIETDSPLHF
DNA: TGTGCCAGCAGTGAAATAGAGACAGATTCACCCCTCCACTTT

size: .
V: TRBV7-9
J: TRBJ2-1
D: .
CDR3: CASSLAGGGEQFF
DNA: TGTGCCAGCAGCTTAGCGGGAGGGGGTGAGCAGTTCTTC

size: .
V: TRBV4-3
J: TRBJ2-5
D: TRBD2
CDR3: CASSQAYSGGRQETQYF
DNA: TGCGCCAGCAGCCAAGCTTATAGCGGGGGTCGTCAAGAGACCCAGTACTTC

size: .
V: TRBV4-3
J: TRBJ1-3
D: TRBD1
CDR3: CASSQDREGLDTIYF
DNA: TGCGCCAGCAGCCAGGACAGGGAGGGGTTGGACACCATATATTTT

size: .
V: TRBV4-1
J: TRBJ2-7
D: .
CDR3: CASSQDPAGWGVAYEQYF
DNA: TGCGCCAGCAGCCAAGACCCGGCTGGGTGGGGGGTCGCCTACGAGCAGTACTTC

size: .
V: TRBV7-9
J: TRBJ2-3
D: .
CDR3: CASSLREADTQYF
DNA: TGTGCCAGCAGCTTAAGAGAAGCAGATACGCAGTATTTT

size: .
V: TRBV7-3
J: TRBJ2-3
D: TRBD2
CDR3: CASSSGTSGSSQYF
DNA: TGTGCCAGCAGCTCCGGGACTAGCGGGAGTTCGCAGTATTTT

size: .
V: TRBV18
J: TRBJ2-7
D: TRBD1
CDR3: CASSPFGQGQGAYEQYF
DNA: TGTGCCAGCTCACCATTCGGGCAAGGACAGGGGGCCTACGAGCAGTACTTC

size: .
V: TRBV5-6
J: TRBJ2-7
D: .
CDR3: CASSLRSFGAYEQYF
DNA: TGTGCCAGCAGCTTGCGCTCCTTTGGGGCATACGAGCAGTACTTC

size: .
V: TRBV9
J: TRBJ1-4
D: TRBD1
CDR3: CASSVAGTGNEKLFF
DNA: TGTGCCAGCAGCGTGGCCGGGACAGGGAACGAAAAACTGTTTTTT

size: .
V: TRBV9
J: TRBJ1-2
D: TRBD1
CDR3: CASSGTGGNYGYTF
DNA: TGTGCCAGCAGCGGGACAGGGGGTAACTATGGCTACACCTTC

size: .
V: TRBV27
J: TRBJ1-5
D: TRBD1
CDR3: CASSPFGQGANQPQHF
DNA: TGTGCCAGCAGTCCCTTCGGACAGGGGGCGAATCAGCCCCAGCATTTT

size: .
V: TRBV18
J: TRBJ2-7
D: .
CDR3: CASSPVEVYEQYF
DNA: TGTGCCAGCTCACCAGTAGAAGTATACGAGCAGTACTTC

size: .
V: TRBV4-3
J: TRBJ1-2
D: .
CDR3: CASSRYREENYGYTF
DNA: TGCGCCAGCAGCCGGTACAGGGAAGAGAACTATGGCTACACCTTC

size: .
V: TRBV11-2
J: TRBJ2-5
D: TRBD2
CDR3: CASSRQGGQTQYF
DNA: TGTGCCAGCAGCCGGCAGGGAGGGCAGACCCAGTACTTC

size: .
V: TRBV4-1
J: TRBJ2-5
D: TRBD1
CDR3: CASSTGVTQYF
DNA: TGCGCCAGCAGCACAGGGGTGACCCAGTACTTC

size: .
V: TRBV4-3
J: TRBJ2-1
D: .
CDR3: CASSQGEGRGQFF
DNA: TGCGCCAGCAGCCAAGGGGAGGGCAGGGGCCAGTTCTTC

size: .
V: TRBV2
J: TRBJ2-1
D: TRBD2
CDR3: CASRPPGLAIYNEQFF
DNA: TGTGCCAGCAGGCCTCCGGGACTAGCTATTTACAATGAGCAGTTCTTC

size: .
V: TRBV2
J: TRBJ2-7
D: .
CDR3: CASSESGNSYEQYF
DNA: TGTGCCAGCAGTGAATCGGGGAACTCCTACGAGCAGTACTTC

size: .
V: TRBV13
J: TRBJ1-1
D: TRBD1
CDR3: CASSTRTGGTEAFF
DNA: TGTGCCAGCAGCACCCGGACAGGCGGCACTGAAGCTTTCTTT

size: once
V: TRBV7-2
J: TRBJ2-2
D: TRBD1
CDR3: CASSSLGQGAPTGELFF
DNA: TGTGCCAGCAGTTCTCTTGGTCAGGGGGCACCCACCGGGGAGCTGTTTTTT

size: .
V: TRBV19
J: TRBJ2-7
D: TRBD1
CDR3: CASSTAGTGNGEQYF
DNA: TGTGCCAGTAGTACAGCCGGGACAGGGAATGGGGAGCAGTACTTC

size: .
V: TRBV20-1
J: TRBJ2-7
D: TRBD1
CDR3: CSARTGREQYF
DNA: TGCAGTGCAAGGACAGGGCGCGAGCAGTACTTC

size: .
V: TRBV7-2
J: TRBJ1-2
D: .
CDR3: CASSLRTDNYGYTF
DNA: TGTGCCAGCAGCTTGAGGACAGACAACTATGGCTACACCTTC

size: once
V: TRBV10-3
J: TRBJ2-7
D: TRBD1
CDR3: CAISPGTGGDNNEQYF
DNA: TGTGCCATCAGTCCCGGGACAGGGGGCGATAACAACGAGCAGTACTTC

size: .
V: TRBV7-3
J: TRBJ1-1
D: .
CDR3: CASSLTQGTEAFF
DNA: TGTGCCAGCAGCCTGACACAGGGCACTGAAGCTTTCTTT

size: .
V: TRBV11-2
J: TRBJ2-5
D: TRBD2
CDR3: CASSSLLAGAHKTQYF
DNA: TGTGCCAGCAGCTCCCTACTAGCGGGGGCTCACAAGACCCAGTACTTC

size: .
V: TRBV14
J: TRBJ1-6
D: TRBD1
CDR3: CASSHSGTAPLHF
DNA: TGTGCCAGCAGCCATTCCGGGACAGCACCCCTCCACTTT

size: .
V: TRBV5-6
J: TRBJ1-2
D: .
CDR3: CASSTAGARSYGYTF
DNA: TGTGCCAGCAGCACGGCGGGGGCAAGAAGCTATGGCTACACCTTC

size: .
V: TRBV7-9
J: TRBJ2-7
D: TRBD1
CDR3: CASSLLTGGSYEQYF
DNA: TGTGCCAGCAGCCTACTGACAGGGGGCTCCTACGAGCAGTACTTC

size: .
V: TRBV12-5
J: TRBJ2-5
D: .
CDR3: CASGLAGRETQYF
DNA: TGTGCTAGTGGTTTGGCAGGGAGGGAGACCCAGTACTTC

size: .
V: TRBV6-5
J: TRBJ2-7
D: .
CDR3: CASSPRVSSSYEQYF
DNA: TGTGCCAGCAGCCCCCGGGTCTCCAGCTCCTACGAGCAGTACTTC

size: .
V: TRBV2
J: TRBJ2-7
D: .
CDR3: CASRRRDEQYF
DNA: TGTGCCAGCAGGCGCCGGGACGAGCAGTACTTC

size: .
V: TRBV30
J: TRBJ1-1
D: .
CDR3: CAWAPGGPGTEAFF
DNA: TGTGCCTGGGCCCCGGGCGGCCCGGGGACTGAAGCTTTCTTT

size: .
V: TRBV4-3
J: TRBJ2-1
D: TRBD2
CDR3: CASSPRRSGLAGGFNEQFF
DNA: TGCGCCAGCAGCCCAAGACGTTCGGGGCTAGCGGGAGGTTTCAATGAGCAGTTCTTC

size: .
V: TRBV19
J: TRBJ2-7
D: .
CDR3: CASSNTGAYEQYF
DNA: TGTGCCAGTAGTAATACCGGGGCCTACGAGCAGTACTTC

size: few
V: TRBV5-6
J: TRBJ1-6
D: TRBD1
CDR3: CASRERDRYSPLHF
DNA: TGTGCCAGCAGGGAACGGGACAGATATTCACCCCTCCACTTT

size: few
V: TRBV7-2
J: TRBJ2-5
D: .
CDR3: CASSLNVARRETQYF
DNA: TGTGCCAGCAGCTTAAACGTCGCGAGGAGGGAGACCCAGTACTTC

size: .
V: TRBV14
J: TRBJ2-2
D: TRBD1
CDR3: CASSPGQGGLFF
DNA: TGTGCCAGCAGCCCAGGACAGGGAGGGCTGTTTTTT

size: .
V: TRBV11-2
J: TRBJ2-7
D: .
CDR3: CASSEDRPYEQYF
DNA: TGTGCCAGCAGCGAGGACAGACCCTACGAGCAGTACTTC

size: .
V: TRBV5-4
J: TRBJ2-5
D: TRBD2
CDR3: CASSAGLAEETQYF
DNA: TGTGCCAGCAGCGCGGGACTAGCGGAAGAGACCCAGTACTTC

size: .
V: TRBV6-1
J: TRBJ2-1
D: .
CDR3: CASSPRAGYNEQFF
DNA: TGTGCCAGCAGCCCGAGGGCGGGTTACAATGAGCAGTTCTTC

size: few
V: TRBV7-9
J: TRBJ1-1
D: TRBD1
CDR3: CASSLGTGVNTEAFF
DNA: TGTGCCAGCAGCTTGGGGACAGGCGTAAACACTGAAGCTTTCTTT

size: .
V: TRBV25-1
J: TRBJ2-1
D: TRBD2
CDR3: CASSEGGLAGVTDEQFF
DNA: TGTGCCAGCAGTGAGGGGGGACTAGCGGGAGTCACGGATGAGCAGTTCTTC